This T cell receptor beta chain was identified during a study of T cell responses to AZD1222 COVID-19 vaccine (dated by TCRdb to the early 2020s). Background on the whole study: Because spike-specific TCR depth and breadth did not differ between the two schedules, AZD1222 recipients who got a second dose at roughly 4 weeks were pooled with those who got a second dose at roughly 12 weeks. TCR sequencing was performed for 230 to 250 trial participants, of whom about 210 were given two doses of AZD1222 and around 25 were given two doses of MenACWY control vaccine. Trial participants were enrolled by age into subgroups of 18-55, 56-69 and 70-plus years, and roughly 150, 30 and 60 TCR-sequenced participants, respectively, were included in these subgroups.

The sample's time point label is to be understood as: baseline before first vaccination. Vaccinee samples were obtained from the UK trials COV001 and COV002, which included a single-blind randomized controlled phase 2/3 trial of AZD1222 (ChAdOx1 nCoV-19) in healthy adults. For TCRbeta chain sequencing, PBMC samples were collected from trial participants at day 0 and at day 28 after the second dose. On this clone: Its antigen is not yet known. No base quality values were provided; no much bigger clone lies one nucleotide off.

The CDR3 regions of human TCRbeta chains were analyzed by immunosequencing. The authors' pipeline ran thus. Repertoire TCRs were matched against a reference library of SARS-CoV-2-specific TCRs generated with the MIRA antigen-specificity platform. Breadth was defined as the fraction of unique TCRs that were SARS-CoV-2-associated. Depth was defined as the fraction of total T cells that were SARS-CoV-2-associated. Using the MIRA data, each spike-specific TCR was assigned both to the spike region to which the TCR was reactive and to a CD4 or CD8 class. Log10-transformed breadth and depth values were compared by one-way ANOVA with Sidak's multiple comparisons tests. TCRdb limited this immuneACCESS table to in-frame rearrangements with V and J called. A share of clones is missing; checked studies link under half to unresolved V genes, and the rest is unexplained. V and J calls and clone size are given by that table; D and trimming were obtained from the DNA. The sample contains about 79,000 clones, around 81% of them found a single time. In total, the top ten clones hold 20% to 25% of the sample.

The full study reports these points: Conclusions about previously exposed vaccinees are limited because only 6 or 7 AZD1222 recipients were SARS-CoV-2 seropositive at baseline. No day 14 peak-response samples were available, so repertoires were characterized only after the peak T cell response. Participants were mostly white British and included more females than males, and it was suggested by the authors that clonal diversity may have been underestimated. The 56-69-year group was small, and its depth increase did not reach significance, likely because of low power. After two AZD1222 doses, both the breadth and the depth of spike-specific TCRs were significantly higher than at day 0 and than in MenACWY recipients. Nearly half of unique spike-specific TCRs reportedly recognized epitopes outside regions mutated in the B.1.351 and B.1.1.7 variants. The vaccine-associated CD4 TCRs covered the entire spike protein, and the dominant responses fell in regions 160-218 and 743-854.

The TCR originated in an adult in good health. The sequencing used peripheral blood, collected on day 0 of AZD1222 vaccination.

CDR3 reads: CATSRGGDMNTEAFF. The nucleotides read TGTGCCACCAGCAGAGGGGGGGATATGAACACTGAAGCTTTCTTT. This receptor chain uses TRBV15 and TRBJ1-1, with TRBD1 as a weak D call on 5 bases. Including the terminal cysteine and phenylalanine, the CDR3 comprises 15 residues. Only the CDR3 DNA is retained, 45 bases long and in frame from the first base. The germline ends are 9 bases apart after V is trimmed by 1 base and J by 0 bases. Reading the germline V gene (reference sequence) gives CDR1 LNHNV and CDR2 YYDKDF.